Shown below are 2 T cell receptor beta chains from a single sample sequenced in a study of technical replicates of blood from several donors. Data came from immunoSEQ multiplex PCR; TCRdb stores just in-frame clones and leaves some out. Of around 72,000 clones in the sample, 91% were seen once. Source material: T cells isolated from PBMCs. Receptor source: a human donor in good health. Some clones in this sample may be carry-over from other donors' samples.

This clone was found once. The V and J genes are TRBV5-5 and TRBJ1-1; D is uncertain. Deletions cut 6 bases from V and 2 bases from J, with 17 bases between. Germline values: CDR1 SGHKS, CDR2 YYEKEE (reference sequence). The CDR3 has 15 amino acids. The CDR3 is CASIQDPDFNTEAFF. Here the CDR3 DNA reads TGTGCCAGCATCCAAGACCCCGACTTCAACACTGAAGCTTTCTTT.

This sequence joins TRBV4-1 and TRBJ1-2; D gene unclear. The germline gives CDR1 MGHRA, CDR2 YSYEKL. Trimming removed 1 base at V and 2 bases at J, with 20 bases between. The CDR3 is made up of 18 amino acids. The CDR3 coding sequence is TGCGCCAGCAGCCAAGTGGTCAGGCTAAACAGAGAAAACTATGGCTACACCTTC. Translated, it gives CASSQVVRLNRENYGYTF.